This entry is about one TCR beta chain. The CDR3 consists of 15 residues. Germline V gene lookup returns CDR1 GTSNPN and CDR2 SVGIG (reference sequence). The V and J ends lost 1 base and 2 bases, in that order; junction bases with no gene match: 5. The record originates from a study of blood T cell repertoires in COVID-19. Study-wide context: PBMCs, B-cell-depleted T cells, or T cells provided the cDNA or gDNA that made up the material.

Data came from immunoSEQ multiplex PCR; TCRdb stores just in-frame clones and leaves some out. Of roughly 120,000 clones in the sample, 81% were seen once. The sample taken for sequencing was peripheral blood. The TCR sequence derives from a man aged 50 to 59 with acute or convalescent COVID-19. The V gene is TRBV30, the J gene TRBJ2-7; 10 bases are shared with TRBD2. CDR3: CAWSGLAGAAYEQYF. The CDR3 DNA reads TGTGCCTGGAGTGGCCTAGCGGGGGCCGCCTACGAGCAGTACTTC.